This T cell receptor beta chain was sequenced in a study of control samples from healthy donors and cancer patients. Trimming removed 1 base from V and 3 bases from J, with 15 bases in between. CDR1 SEHNR and CDR2 FQNEAQ come from the germline V gene (reference sequence). The CDR3 is 16 residues long. TCRdb's table, derived via immunoSEQ multiplex PCR, lists solely in-frame clones and lacks some. Among under 150,000 clones listed, 88% were seen once. The specimen sequenced was blood. This chain connects TRBV7-9 to TRBJ1-1; D may be TRBD1 (6 bases). This sequence was found in a middle-aged man in good health. This CDR3 is CASSLVGPGADTEAFF. The CDR3 nucleotides are TGTGCCAGCAGCTTAGTTGGTCCGGGGGCTGACACTGAAGCTTTCTTT.